This T cell receptor beta chain was recovered during a study of blood T cell repertoires in COVID-19. Background on the study: Samples came from the United States, Italy and Spain, spanning acute and convalescent COVID-19. Sources were T cells, B-cell-depleted T cells, or PBMCs; the material itself was cDNA or gDNA.

Per the study methods: Researchers report that nucleated cell counts were estimated from reference gene primer amplification. Assay: immunoSEQ multiplex PCR; the TCRdb copy retains only in-frame clones and omits some. V, J and clone size are taken as reported in that table, and D and trimming were inferred from the DNA itself. The table has about 240,000 clones, around 90% seen once. Sequencing input: peripheral blood. This sequence originates from a man aged 60 to 69 who had recovered from COVID-19.

The CDR3 bases are TGTGCCAGTAGCCCCGGGACAGGAGGGATGAACACTGAAGCTTTCTTT. Translation: CASSPGTGGMNTEAFF. The chain employs TRBV19 and TRBJ1-1, with 8 bases matching TRBD1. This CDR3 has 16 amino acids. J lost 0 bases, V lost 6 bases, and 9 bases had no gene match. In germline, CDR1 is LNHDA, CDR2 SQIVND (reference sequence).